This section outlines one T cell receptor beta chain sequence together with its context. Antigen unknown. MiXCR, run by TCRdb on the 5' RACE reads, gives a single entry per CDR3 protein. The sample includes about 210,000 distinct CDR3 sequences, less than 3.5% of them seen just once. Germline CDR1 KGHSH, CDR2 LQKENI. V lost 3 bases to trimming and J lost 7 bases, with 10 bases between them. There are 14 residues in the CDR3. The data are from a study of T cells after yellow fever vaccination. Study details: SMART-Seq v4 Ultra Low Input handled preparation of low-cell-number fractions. Study-level findings and limits: Within FACS-sorted repertoires, abundant clonotypes contaminating from the bulk population could be present.

The source of this sequence is a man between 18 and 35 years old who received the YFV17D yellow fever vaccine. The chain has TRBV18 and TRBJ1-6, with a possible D match to TRBD1 (6 bases). Sequenced here: CD4+ T cells sorted from PBMCs, sampled 10 days after the yellow fever booster vaccination. CDR3 nucleotides: TGTGCCAGCTCACCGGGGACATGGAATTCACCCCTCCACTTT. Residues: CASSPGTWNSPLHF.